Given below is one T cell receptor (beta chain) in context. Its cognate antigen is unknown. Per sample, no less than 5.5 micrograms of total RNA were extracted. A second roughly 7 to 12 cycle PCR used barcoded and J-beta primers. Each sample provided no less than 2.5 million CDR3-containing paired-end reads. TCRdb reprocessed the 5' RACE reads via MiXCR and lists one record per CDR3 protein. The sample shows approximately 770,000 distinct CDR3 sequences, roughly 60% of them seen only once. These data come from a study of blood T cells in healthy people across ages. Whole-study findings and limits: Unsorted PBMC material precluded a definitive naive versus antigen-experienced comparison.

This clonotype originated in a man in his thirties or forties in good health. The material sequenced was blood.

CDR3 nucleotides: TGCAGTGCCCCGAACATCGACAGGGACTATGGCTACACCTTC. The encoded protein is CSAPNIDRDYGYTF. The chain joins TRBV20-1 to TRBJ1-2, with 7 positions matching TRBD1. The CDR3 contains 14 residues. In germline, CDR1 is DFQATT, CDR2 SNEGSKA (reference sequence). Losses at the gene ends were 6 bases for V and 3 bases for J; bases not matched to a gene: 10.